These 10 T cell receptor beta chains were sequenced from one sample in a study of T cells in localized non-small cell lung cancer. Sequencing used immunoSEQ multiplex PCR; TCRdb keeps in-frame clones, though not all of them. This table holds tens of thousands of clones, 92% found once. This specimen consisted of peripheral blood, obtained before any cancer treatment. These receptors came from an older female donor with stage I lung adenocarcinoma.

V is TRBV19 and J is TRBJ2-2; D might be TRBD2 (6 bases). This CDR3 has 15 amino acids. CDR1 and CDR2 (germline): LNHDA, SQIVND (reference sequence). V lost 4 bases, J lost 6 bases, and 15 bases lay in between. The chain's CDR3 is CASSNPLWGAGELFF. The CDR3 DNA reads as TGTGCCAGTAGTAATCCCCTTTGGGGGGCCGGGGAGCTGTTTTTT.

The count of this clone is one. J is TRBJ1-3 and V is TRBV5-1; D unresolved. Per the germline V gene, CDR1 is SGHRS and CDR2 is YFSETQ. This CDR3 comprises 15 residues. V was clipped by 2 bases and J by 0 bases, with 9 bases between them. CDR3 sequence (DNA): TGCGCCAGCAGCTTAGTGGGAGGCTCTGGAAACACCATATATTTT. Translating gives CASSLVGGSGNTIYF.

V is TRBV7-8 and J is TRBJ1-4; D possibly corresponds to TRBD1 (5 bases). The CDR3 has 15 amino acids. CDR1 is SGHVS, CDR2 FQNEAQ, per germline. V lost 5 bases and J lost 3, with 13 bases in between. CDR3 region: CASSPDGDPNEKLFF. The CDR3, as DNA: TGTGCCAGCAGCCCCGACGGGGACCCTAATGAAAAACTGTTTTTT.

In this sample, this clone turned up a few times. CDR3: CASSEWEVAPLHF. CDR3 nucleotides: TGTGCCAGCAGTGAATGGGAAGTCGCACCCCTCCACTTT. The chain recombines TRBV6-1 with TRBJ1-6; D ambiguous. CDR1 MNHNS and CDR2 SASEGT come from the germline V gene. V lost 2 bases and J lost 11, with 10 bases in between. The CDR3 is made up of 13 amino acids.

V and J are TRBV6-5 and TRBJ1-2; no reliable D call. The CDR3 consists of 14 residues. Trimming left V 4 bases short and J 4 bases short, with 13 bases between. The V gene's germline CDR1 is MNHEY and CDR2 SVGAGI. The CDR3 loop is CASSSPDDLYGYTF. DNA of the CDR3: TGTGCCAGCAGTTCCCCGGACGACCTCTATGGCTACACCTTC.

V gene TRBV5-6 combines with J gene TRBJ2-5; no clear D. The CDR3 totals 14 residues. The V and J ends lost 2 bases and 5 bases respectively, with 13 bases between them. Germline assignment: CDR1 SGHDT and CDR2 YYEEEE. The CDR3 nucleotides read TGTGCCAGCAGCTTCTCGGGCAGATGGGAGACCCAGTACTTC. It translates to CASSFSGRWETQYF.

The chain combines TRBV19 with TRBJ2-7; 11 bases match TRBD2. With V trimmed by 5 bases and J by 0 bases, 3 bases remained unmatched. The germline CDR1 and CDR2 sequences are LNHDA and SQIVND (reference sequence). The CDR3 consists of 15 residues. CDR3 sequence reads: CASSQGLAGSYEQYF. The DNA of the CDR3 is TGTGCCAGTAGTCAAGGACTAGCGGGCTCCTACGAGCAGTACTTC.

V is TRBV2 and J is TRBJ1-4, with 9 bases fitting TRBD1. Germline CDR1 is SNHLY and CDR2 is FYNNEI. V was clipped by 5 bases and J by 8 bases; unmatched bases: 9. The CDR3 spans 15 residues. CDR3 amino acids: CASSFTGGSGEKLFF. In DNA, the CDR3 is TGTGCCAGCAGTTTTACAGGGGGCTCTGGGGAAAAACTGTTTTTT. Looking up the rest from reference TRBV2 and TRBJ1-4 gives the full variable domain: EPEVTQTPSHQVTQMGQEVILRCVPISNHLYFYWYRQILGQKVEFLVSFYNNEISEKSEIFDDQFSVERPDGSNFTLKIRSTKLEDSAMYFCASSFTGGSGEKLFFGSGTQLSVL.

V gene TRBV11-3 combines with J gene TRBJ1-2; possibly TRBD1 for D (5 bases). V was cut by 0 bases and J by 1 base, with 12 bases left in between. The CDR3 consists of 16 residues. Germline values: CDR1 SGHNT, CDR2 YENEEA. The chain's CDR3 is CASSLEGRQSNYGYTF. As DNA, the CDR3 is TGTGCCAGCAGCTTAGAAGGGCGACAGAGTAACTATGGCTACACCTTC.

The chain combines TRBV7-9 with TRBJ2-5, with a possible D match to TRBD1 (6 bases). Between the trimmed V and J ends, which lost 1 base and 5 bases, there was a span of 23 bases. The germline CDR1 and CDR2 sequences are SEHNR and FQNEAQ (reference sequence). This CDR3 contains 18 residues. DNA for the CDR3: TGTGCCAGCAGCTTAGAGCGGCCGGACAGAGCTTCGAAGGAGACCCAGTACTTC. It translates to CASSLERPDRASKETQYF.